This record concerns one TCR beta chain sequence. This clonotype has only a few counts. What antigen it recognizes has not been identified. Being one base from a much bigger clone, this may be a read error. This entry belongs to a study of breast tumors, draining lymph nodes, adjacent tissues (dated by TCRdb to the mid-2010s). Some background on the complete study: TCR beta repertoires were compared across tumor, adjacent nontumor tissue and axillary lymph nodes obtained from breast cancer patients. The study aimed to assess the relationships and possible T-cell exchange between tumor, surrounding tissue and draining lymph node repertoires in human breast cancer. The research as a whole found: The data were considered consistent with the idea that most tumor T cells come from the lymph node and then expand in tumor tissue. In luminal-like breast cancer, tumor and nontumor tissue repertoires resembled each other significantly more than in basal-like breast cancer. Tumors showed preferential V and J gene usage, and their T-cell repertoire diversity fell below that of lymph nodes yet above that of nontumor tissue. The conclusion that tumor T cells originate in lymph nodes was presented as consistent with a hypothesis rather than as directly demonstrated.

The axillary draining lymph nodes of breast cancer patients were the source of the lymph node samples. Sequencing relied on an Illumina HiSeq 2000. TCR beta chain libraries were generated through multiplex PCR amplification. The amplified TCR beta chain products were analyzed by high-throughput sequencing. Through fastp at Q25 and MiXCR, TCRdb rebuilt clones from the public reads, retaining in-frame beta chains. Every CDR3 protein is listed once, alongside the most common genes and DNA of its rows. The sample table records 150,000 to 200,000 distinct CDR3 sequences; around a third of these occur just once. About 4.3% of the sample goes to the ten largest clones. The sample comprised axillary lymph node tissue. The sequence was obtained from a female donor with breast cancer. Some clones in this sample may be carry-over from other donors' samples.

The CDR3 here reads CVSSHRRDRGAETQYF. Read as DNA, the sequence is TGCGTCAGCAGTCATAGGAGGGACAGGGGAGCGGAGACCCAGTACTTC. The chain was built from TRBV4-1 and TRBJ2-5; TRBD1 lines up with 10 middle nucleotides. The CDR3 sequence holds 16 residues, the cysteine and phenylalanine included. Of all the DNA, just the CDR3 is kept, 48 bases in frame from base 1. Via the germline V gene, CDR1 is MGHRA and CDR2 YSYEKL.